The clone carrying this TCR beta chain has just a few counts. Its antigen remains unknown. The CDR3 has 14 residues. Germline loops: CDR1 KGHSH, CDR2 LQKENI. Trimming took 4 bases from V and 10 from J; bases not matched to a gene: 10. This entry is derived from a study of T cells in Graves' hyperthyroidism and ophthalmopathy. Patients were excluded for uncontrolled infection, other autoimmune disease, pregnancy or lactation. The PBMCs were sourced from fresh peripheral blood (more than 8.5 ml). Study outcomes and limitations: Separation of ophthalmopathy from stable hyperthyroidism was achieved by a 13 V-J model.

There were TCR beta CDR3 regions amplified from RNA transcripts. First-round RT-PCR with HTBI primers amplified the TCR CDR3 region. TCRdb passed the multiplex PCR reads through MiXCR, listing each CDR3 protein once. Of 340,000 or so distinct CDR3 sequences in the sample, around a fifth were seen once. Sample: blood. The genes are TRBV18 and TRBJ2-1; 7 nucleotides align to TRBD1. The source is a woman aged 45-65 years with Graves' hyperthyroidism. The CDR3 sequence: CASSLIPGGWEQFF. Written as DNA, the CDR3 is TGTGCCAGCTCACTAATACCAGGGGGTTGGGAGCAGTTCTTC. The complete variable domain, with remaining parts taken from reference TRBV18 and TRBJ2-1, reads NAGVMQNPRHLVRRRGQEARLRCSPMKGHSHVYWYRQLPEEGLKFMVYLQKENIIDESGMPKERFSAEFPKEGPSILRIQQVVRGDSAAYFCASSLIPGGWEQFFGPGTRLTVL.